The 5 T cell receptor beta chains reported below all come from one sample, sequenced in a study of cytomegalovirus exposure and HLA in healthy donors. This PCR relied on a set of 60 Vbeta primers and 13 Jbeta primers. Generated by immunoSEQ multiplex PCR, the TCRdb table keeps only in-frame clones and is missing some. The profile shows around 61,000 clones, approximately 74% of them singletons. Material: PBMCs. The source of these receptors is a man in his forties in good health and CMV-seropositive.

The rearrangement links TRBV7-8 to TRBJ2-2; weak D call: TRBD2 (6 bases). In germline, CDR1 is SGHVS, CDR2 FQNEAQ. This CDR3 has 14 amino acids. Trimming shortened V by 5 bases and J by 2 bases, and 9 bases separated the two germline ends. The CDR3 DNA is TGTGCCAGCAGCCGACTAGTTAACACCGGGGAGCTGTTTTTT. Its protein product is CASSRLVNTGELFF.

The gene calls are TRBV29-1 and TRBJ1-2; TRBD1 matches at 9 bases. The germline gives CDR1 SQVTM, CDR2 ANQGSEA. CDR3 length: 15 residues. After removal of 6 bases from V and 1 base from J, the junction contained 9 bases not matched to a gene. The CDR3 DNA follows: TGCAGCGTAAGGATTACAGGGGGCCTTAACTATGGCTACACCTTC. Protein sequence: CSVRITGGLNYGYTF.

This clone was found a few times. V is TRBV7-9 and J is TRBJ2-3; 12 bases align to TRBD2. The CDR3 length is 19 residues. V gave up 0 bases and J gave up 0 bases; unmatched junction bases: 7. Per the germline V gene, CDR1 is SEHNR and CDR2 is FQNEAQ (reference sequence). CDR3 bases: TGTGCCAGCAGCTTAGCGGTGACTAGCGGGAGCGCTAGCACAGATACGCAGTATTTT. Translating gives CASSLAVTSGSASTDTQYF.

The chain has TRBV7-9 and TRBJ1-1; TRBD1 matches at 9 bases. This CDR3 has 13 amino acids. Germline trimming cut 5 bases from V and 6 bases from J; bases unmatched to any gene: 4. In germline, CDR1 is SEHNR, CDR2 FQNEAQ (reference sequence). This CDR3 is CASSLRQGAEAFF. CDR3 coding DNA: TGTGCCAGCAGCCTACGACAGGGGGCTGAAGCTTTCTTT.

The V and J genes are TRBV6-1 and TRBJ2-5; 11 positions match TRBD1. Germline lookup yields CDR1 MNHNS and CDR2 SASEGT. The V segment lost 5 bases and the J segment 4 bases; nucleotides outside the gene matches: 3. There are 14 residues in the CDR3. The DNA of the CDR3 is TGTGCCAGCAGTTCCGGGACAGGGGGAGAGACCCAGTACTTC. Its translation: CASSSGTGGETQYF.